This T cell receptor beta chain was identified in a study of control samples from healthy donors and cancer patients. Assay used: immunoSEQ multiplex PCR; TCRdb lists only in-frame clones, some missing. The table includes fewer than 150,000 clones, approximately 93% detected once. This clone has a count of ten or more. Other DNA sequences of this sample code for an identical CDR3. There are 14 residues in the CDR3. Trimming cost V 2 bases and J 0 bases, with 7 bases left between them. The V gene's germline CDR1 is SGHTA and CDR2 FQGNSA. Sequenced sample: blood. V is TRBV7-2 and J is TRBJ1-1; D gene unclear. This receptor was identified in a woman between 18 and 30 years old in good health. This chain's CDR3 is CASSLQALNTEAFF. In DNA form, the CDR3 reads TGTGCCAGCAGCTTACAAGCCCTGAACACTGAAGCTTTCTTT.